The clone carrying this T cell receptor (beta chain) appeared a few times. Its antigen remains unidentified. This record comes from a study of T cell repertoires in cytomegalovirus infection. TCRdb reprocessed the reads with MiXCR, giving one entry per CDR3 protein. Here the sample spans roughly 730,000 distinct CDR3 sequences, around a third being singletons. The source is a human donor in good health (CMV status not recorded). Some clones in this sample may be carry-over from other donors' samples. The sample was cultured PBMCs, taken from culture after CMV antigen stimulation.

The DNA of the CDR3 is TGTGCCAGCAGCCAAACTCGGGGGCGCACAGATACGCAGTATTTT. As protein: CASSQTRGRTDTQYF. This chain links TRBV7-9 with TRBJ2-3; D is possibly TRBD1 or TRBD2 (6 bases each). Germline V gene sequence: CDR1 SEHNR, CDR2 FQNEAQ (reference sequence). Trimming shortened V by 5 bases and J by 1 base, and 13 bases separated the two germline ends. The CDR3 length is 15 residues.